Shown below are 3 T cell receptor beta chains from a single sample sequenced in a study of CD8+ T cells in alopecia areata. Treatment: oral pan-JAK inhibitor, 5-10 mg twice daily. Extracted RNA was reverse transcribed into cDNA, the sequencing template. Sequenced by immunoSEQ multiplex PCR; TCRdb stores in-frame clones only, minus some. The profile shows 200,000 to 250,000 clones, roughly 44% of them singletons. The source material was CD4+ T cells sorted from blood, sampled at roughly week 38, from a patient treated with tofacitinib. The receptors were sampled from a human donor with alopecia areata.

V is TRBV7-2 and J is TRBJ2-5; D is uncertain. Germline CDR1 is SGHTA and CDR2 is FQGNSA. Trimming pared 1 base from V and 2 bases from J, leaving 11 bases between. This CDR3 spans 15 amino acids. CDR3: CASSLVIYTQETQYF. In DNA form, the CDR3 reads TGTGCCAGCAGCTTAGTTATCTACACACAAGAGACCCAGTACTTC.

Notes on this clone: At the DNA level, this CDR3 is encoded by other sequences in the same sample as well. J is TRBJ2-5 and V is TRBV9; 9 bases fit TRBD2. In germline, CDR1 is SGDLS, CDR2 YYNGEE. The CDR3 totals 13 residues. V dropped 1 base and J dropped 5; count of bases not matched to a gene: 0. CDR3 loop: CASSVSGRETQYF. The CDR3 DNA is TGTGCCAGCAGCGTAAGCGGGAGGGAGACCCAGTACTTC.

The chain uses TRBV14 and TRBJ2-7; possibly TRBD1 for D (6 bases). Trimming removed 2 bases at V and 6 bases at J, with 8 bases between. CDR1 is SGHDN, CDR2 FVKESK, per germline. The CDR3 length is 12 residues. For the CDR3, the DNA is TGTGCCAGCAGCCAAACAGGGACCGAGCAGTACTTC. This gives the protein CASSQTGTEQYF.